This T cell receptor beta chain was captured by sequencing in a study of shared T cell receptors in the human thymus (dated by TCRdb to 2020 to 2022). The study in broad terms: The study examined how the human thymus generates shared, self-reactive T-cell receptor alpha chains.

As regards this clone: Its specific antigen is unknown. Qualities for individual bases were not recorded, and no much larger clone is one base off.

Libraries were prepared through the immunoSEQ multiplex PCR assay. Here the immuneACCESS table is served through TCRdb, limited to in-frame sequences with V and J called. Missing clones are a known gap in these copies; in checked studies unresolved V genes cover under half, and the rest lacks a known reason. This sample is represented by around 340,000 clones; roughly 94% of them were singletons. The ten largest account for approximately 0.018% of the sample. The sample comprised thymocytes. The TCR comes from a human donor.

The nucleotide sequence reads TGCGCCAGCAGCTCTAAGACTAGCGGGAGCAATGAGCAGTTCTTC. Translation gives CASSSKTSGSNEQFF. Recombination linked TRBV5-1 to TRBJ2-1; 12 nucleotides in the junction match TRBD2. The CDR3 covers 15 residues, taking in both the cysteine and the phenylalanine. The only DNA kept is the CDR3, 45 bases in frame from the first base. The junction shows trimming of 3 bases on V and 6 bases on J, and the gene matches do not reach 4 bases of it. CDR1 and CDR2, looked up from the germline V gene, are SGHRS and YFSETQ.